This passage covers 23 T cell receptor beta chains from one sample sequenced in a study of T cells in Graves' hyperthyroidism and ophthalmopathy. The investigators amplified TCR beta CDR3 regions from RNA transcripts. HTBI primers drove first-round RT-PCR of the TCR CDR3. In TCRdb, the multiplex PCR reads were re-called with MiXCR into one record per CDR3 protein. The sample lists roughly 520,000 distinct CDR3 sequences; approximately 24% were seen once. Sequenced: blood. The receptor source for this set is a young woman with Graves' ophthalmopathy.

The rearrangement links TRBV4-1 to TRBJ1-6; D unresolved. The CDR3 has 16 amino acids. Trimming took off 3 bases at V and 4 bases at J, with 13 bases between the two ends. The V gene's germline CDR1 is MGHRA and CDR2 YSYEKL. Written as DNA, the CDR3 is TGCGCCAGCAGCCAGACAATGATCCCTTATAATTCACCCCTCCACTTT. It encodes CASSQTMIPYNSPLHF.

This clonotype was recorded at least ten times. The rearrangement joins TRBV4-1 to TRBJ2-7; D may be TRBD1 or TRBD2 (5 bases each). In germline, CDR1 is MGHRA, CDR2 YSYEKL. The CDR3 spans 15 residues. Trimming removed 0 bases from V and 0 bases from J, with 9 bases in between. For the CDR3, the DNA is TGCGCCAGCAGCCAAGAGGGACGCCTCTCCTACGAGCAGTACTTC. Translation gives CASSQEGRLSYEQYF.

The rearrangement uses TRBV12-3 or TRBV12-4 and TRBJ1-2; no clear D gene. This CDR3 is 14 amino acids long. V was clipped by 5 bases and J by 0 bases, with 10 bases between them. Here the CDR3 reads CASSPHGTNYGYTF. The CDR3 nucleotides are TGTGCCAGCAGTCCTCACGGTACTAACTATGGCTACACCTTC.

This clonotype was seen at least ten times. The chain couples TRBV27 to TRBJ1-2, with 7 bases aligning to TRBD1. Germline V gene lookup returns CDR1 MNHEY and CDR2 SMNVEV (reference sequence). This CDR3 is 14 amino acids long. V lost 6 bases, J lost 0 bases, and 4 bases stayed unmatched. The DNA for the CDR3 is TGTGCCAGCAGCCATGACAGGGCTAACTATGGCTACACCTTC. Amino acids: CASSHDRANYGYTF.

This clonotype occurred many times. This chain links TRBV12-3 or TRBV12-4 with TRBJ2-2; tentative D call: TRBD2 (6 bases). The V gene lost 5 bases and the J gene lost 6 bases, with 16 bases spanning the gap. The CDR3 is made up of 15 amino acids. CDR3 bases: TGTGCCAGCAGTCTCGGGACTTCGGGGGCCGGGGAGCTGTTTTTT. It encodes CASSLGTSGAGELFF.

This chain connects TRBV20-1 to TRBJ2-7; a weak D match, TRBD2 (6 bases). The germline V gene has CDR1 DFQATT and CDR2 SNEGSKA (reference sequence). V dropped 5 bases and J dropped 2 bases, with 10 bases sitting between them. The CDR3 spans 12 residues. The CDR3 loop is CSAWGEAYEQYF. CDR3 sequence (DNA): TGCAGTGCTTGGGGGGAGGCCTACGAGCAGTACTTC.

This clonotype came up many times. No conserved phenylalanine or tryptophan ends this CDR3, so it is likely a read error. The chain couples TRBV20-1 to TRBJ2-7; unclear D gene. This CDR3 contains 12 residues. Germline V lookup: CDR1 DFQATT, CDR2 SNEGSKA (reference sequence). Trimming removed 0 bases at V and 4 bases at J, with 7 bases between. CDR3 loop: CSARDLVYEQYY. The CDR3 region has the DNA TGCAGTGCTAGAGATCTCGTATACGAGCAGTACTAC.

The CDR3: CASTPGGVGTEAFF. CDR3 nucleotides: TGTGCCAGCACCCCGGGGGGAGTGGGCACTGAAGCTTTCTTT. V is TRBV12-3 or TRBV12-4 and J is TRBJ1-1, with a weak D call TRBD1 (5 bases). The V end lost 7 bases, the J end lost 4 bases, and 16 bases lay between the germline ends. The CDR3 is 14 amino acids.

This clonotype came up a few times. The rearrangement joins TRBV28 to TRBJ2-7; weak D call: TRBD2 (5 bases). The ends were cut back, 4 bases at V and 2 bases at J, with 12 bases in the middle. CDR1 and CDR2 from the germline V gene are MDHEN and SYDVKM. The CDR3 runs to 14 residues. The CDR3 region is CASSSRPGTYEQYF. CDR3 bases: TGTGCCAGCAGTTCTCGGCCGGGGACCTACGAGCAGTACTTC.

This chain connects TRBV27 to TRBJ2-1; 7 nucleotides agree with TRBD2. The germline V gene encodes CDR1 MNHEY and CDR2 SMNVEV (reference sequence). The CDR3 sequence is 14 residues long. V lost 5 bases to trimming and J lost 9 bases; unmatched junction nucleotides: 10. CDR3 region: CASSLRDYIGEQFF. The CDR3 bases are TGTGCCAGCAGTCTCCGGGACTATATCGGTGAGCAGTTCTTC.

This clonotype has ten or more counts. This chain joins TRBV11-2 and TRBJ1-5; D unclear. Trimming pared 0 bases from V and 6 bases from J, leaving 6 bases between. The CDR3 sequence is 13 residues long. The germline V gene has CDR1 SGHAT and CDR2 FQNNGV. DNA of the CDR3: TGTGCCAGCAGCTTAGATCCCCTTCAGCCCCAGCATTTT. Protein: CASSLDPLQPQHF.

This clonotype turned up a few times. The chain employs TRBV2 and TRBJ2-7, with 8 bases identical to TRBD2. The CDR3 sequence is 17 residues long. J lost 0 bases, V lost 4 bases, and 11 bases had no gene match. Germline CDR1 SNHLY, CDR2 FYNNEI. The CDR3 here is CASSVSSGGSSSYEQYF. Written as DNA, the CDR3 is TGTGCCAGCAGTGTAAGCAGCGGGGGATCAAGCTCCTACGAGCAGTACTTC.

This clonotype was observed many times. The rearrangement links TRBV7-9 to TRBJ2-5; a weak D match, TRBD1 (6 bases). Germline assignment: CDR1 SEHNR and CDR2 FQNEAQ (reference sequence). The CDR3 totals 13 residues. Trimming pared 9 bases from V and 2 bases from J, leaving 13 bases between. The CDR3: CASDQGLQETQYF. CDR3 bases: TGTGCCAGTGATCAGGGGTTACAAGAGACCCAGTACTTC.

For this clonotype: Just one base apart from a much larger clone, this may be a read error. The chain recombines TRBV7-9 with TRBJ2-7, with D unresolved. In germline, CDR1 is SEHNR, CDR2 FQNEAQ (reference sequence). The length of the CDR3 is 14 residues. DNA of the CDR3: TGTGTCAGCAGCTTACGGATGGATAGCTACGAGCAGTACTTC. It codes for CVSSLRMDSYEQYF.

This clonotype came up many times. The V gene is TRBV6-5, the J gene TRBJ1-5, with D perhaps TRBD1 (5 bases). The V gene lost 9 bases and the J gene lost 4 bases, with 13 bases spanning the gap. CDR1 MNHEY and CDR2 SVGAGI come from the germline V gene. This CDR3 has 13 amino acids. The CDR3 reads CASVSGTNQPQHF. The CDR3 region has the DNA TGTGCCAGTGTCTCCGGGACTAATCAGCCCCAGCATTTT.

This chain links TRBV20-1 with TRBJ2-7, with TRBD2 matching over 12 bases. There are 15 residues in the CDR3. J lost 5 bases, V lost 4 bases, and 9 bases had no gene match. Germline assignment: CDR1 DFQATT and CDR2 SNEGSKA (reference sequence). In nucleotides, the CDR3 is TGCAGTGCTATAAGACTAGCGGGAGTATTCGACGAGCAGTACTTC. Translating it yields CSAIRLAGVFDEQYF.

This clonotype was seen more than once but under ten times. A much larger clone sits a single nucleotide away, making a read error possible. The CDR3 DNA reads TGTGCCAGCAGTGAAATTGGCAATCAGCCCCAGCATTTT. Encoded protein: CASSEIGNQPQHF. The chain combines TRBV2 with TRBJ1-5, with D uncertain. Trimming took off 2 bases at V and 2 bases at J, with 4 bases between the two ends. CDR1 and CDR2 (germline): SNHLY, FYNNEI. The CDR3 totals 13 residues.

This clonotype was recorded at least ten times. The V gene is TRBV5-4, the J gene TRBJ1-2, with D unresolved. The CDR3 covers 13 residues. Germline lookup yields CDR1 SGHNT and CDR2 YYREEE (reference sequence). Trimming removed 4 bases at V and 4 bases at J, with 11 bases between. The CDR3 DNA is TGTGCCAGCAGCCCGGTGGGAATCTATGGCTACACCTTC. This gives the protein CASSPVGIYGYTF.

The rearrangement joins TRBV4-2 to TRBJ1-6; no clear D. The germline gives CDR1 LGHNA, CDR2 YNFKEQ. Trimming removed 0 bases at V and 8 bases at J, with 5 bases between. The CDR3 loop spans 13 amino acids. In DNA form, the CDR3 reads TGTGCCAGCAGCCAAGAGAGGGATTCACCCCTCCACTTT. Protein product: CASSQERDSPLHF.

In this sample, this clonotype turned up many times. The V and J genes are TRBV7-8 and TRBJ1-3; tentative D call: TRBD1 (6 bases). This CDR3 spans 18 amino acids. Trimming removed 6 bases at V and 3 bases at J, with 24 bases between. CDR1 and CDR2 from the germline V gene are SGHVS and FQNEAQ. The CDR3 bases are TGTGCCAGCAGTCAGGGGACATCGAGTTTAGGTCTTGGAAACACCATATATTTT. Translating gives CASSQGTSSLGLGNTIYF. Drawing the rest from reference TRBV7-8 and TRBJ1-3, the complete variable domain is GAGVSQSPRYKVAKRGQDVALRCDPISGHVSLFWYQQALGQGPEFLTYFQNEAQLDKSGLPSDRFFAERPEGSVSTLKIQRTQQEDSAVYLCASSQGTSSLGLGNTIYFGEGSWLTVV.

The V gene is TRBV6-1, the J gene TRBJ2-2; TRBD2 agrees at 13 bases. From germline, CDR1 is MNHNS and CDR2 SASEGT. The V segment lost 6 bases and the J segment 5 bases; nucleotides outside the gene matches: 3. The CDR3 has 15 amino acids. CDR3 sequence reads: CASRGTSGKTGELFF. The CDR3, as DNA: TGTGCCAGCAGGGGGACTAGCGGGAAGACCGGGGAGCTGTTTTTT.

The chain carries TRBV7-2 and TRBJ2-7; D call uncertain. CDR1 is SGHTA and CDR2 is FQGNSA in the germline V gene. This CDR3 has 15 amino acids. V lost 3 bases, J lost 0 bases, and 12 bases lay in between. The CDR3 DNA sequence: TGTGCCAGCAGCTTTCGGGTAGGCCTCTCCTACGAGCAGTACTTC. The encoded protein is CASSFRVGLSYEQYF. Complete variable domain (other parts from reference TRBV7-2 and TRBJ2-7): GAGVSQSPSNKVTEKGKDVELRCDPISGHTALYWYRQSLGQGLEFLIYFQGNSAPDKSGLPSDRFSAERTGGSVSTLTIQRTQQEDSAVYLCASSFRVGLSYEQYFGPGTRLTVT.

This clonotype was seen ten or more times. This CDR3 is CAISGQGKETQYF. The CDR3 coding sequence is TGTGCCATCAGCGGGCAGGGGAAAGAGACCCAGTACTTC. This chain joins TRBV10-3 and TRBJ2-5; D might be TRBD1 (6 bases). CDR1 is ENHRY and CDR2 is SYGVKD in the germline V gene. Trimming left V 6 bases short and J 3 bases short, with 11 bases between. The CDR3 is 13 residues long.